This TCR beta chain stems from a study of cytomegalovirus exposure and HLA in healthy donors. Findings of the study overall: As a later analysis showed, several of the most significant clusters appeared to be linked to common viral pathogens. Among the CMV-associated chains, a few were confirmed in vitro as specific for CMV antigens. Presence/absence analyses took donor sequencing depth as roughly uniform.

As for this clone: The antigen is not known.

PCR used 60 Vbeta primers and 13 Jbeta primers. Sequencing used immunoSEQ multiplex PCR; TCRdb keeps in-frame clones, though not all of them. The sample records roughly 180,000 clones, roughly 74% being singletons. Germline V gene sequence: CDR1 GTSNPN, CDR2 SVGIG (reference sequence). The germline V and J ends were trimmed by 0 bases and 2 bases, with 11 bases remaining between them. The CDR3 runs 14 residues. Sequencing was performed on PBMCs. This clonotype was sampled from a female donor in good health and CMV-seronegative. The chain has TRBV30 and TRBJ2-7, with D possibly being TRBD1 (6 bases). The CDR3 protein is CAWSVRYRAYEQYF. The CDR3 DNA reads TGTGCCTGGAGTGTACGATACAGGGCCTACGAGCAGTACTTC.